This TCR beta chain is from a study of identical twins. General observations from the study: Invariant MAIT and iNKT cells may have partly biased zero-insertion analyses. Models underestimated TCR alpha sharing (out-of-frame) in monozygotic twins.

Trimming shortened V by 3 bases and J by 1 base, and 12 bases separated the two germline ends. The CDR3 is made up of 16 amino acids. The germline V gene has CDR1 LNHNV and CDR2 YYDKDF (reference sequence). Details on this clonotype: The target antigen is unknown.

Each CDR3 protein is one row after TCRdb ran MiXCR on the 5' RACE reads. In the table there are 250,000 or so distinct CDR3 sequences, roughly 12% of which are singletons. These sequences were also reported in another study, on yellow fever vaccine responses in identical twins. That report adds: As reported, the vaccine T cell response of twins seemed partly convergent and partly personalized.

The rearrangement joins TRBV15 to TRBJ2-2; no clear D gene. The receptor was derived from a woman aged 18-35 years in good health. Sequences were obtained from memory (CD45RO+) T cells sorted from blood. CDR3 protein: CATSSYSIMNTGELFF. The CDR3 DNA follows: TGTGCCACCAGCAGCTACTCAATAATGAACACCGGGGAGCTGTTTTTT.